This T cell receptor (beta chain) was captured in a study of blood T cell repertoires in COVID-19. Study-wide background: Sites in the United States, Italy and Spain provided acute and convalescent COVID-19 samples. PBMCs, B-cell-depleted T cells, or T cells were the source of the cDNA or gDNA that made up the material.

Data came from immunoSEQ multiplex PCR; TCRdb stores just in-frame clones and leaves some out. The table includes 110,000 to 150,000 clones, around 79% detected once. The germline CDR1 and CDR2 sequences are MNHEY and SVGAGI. With V trimmed by 6 bases and J by 2 bases, 6 bases remained unmatched. The CDR3 runs 15 residues. This sequence joins TRBV6-5 and TRBJ1-1; 10 bases line up with TRBD1. The sequence was collected from a man aged 45-65 years with active or convalescent COVID-19. Sequenced input: peripheral blood. CDR3 sequence reads: CASRDRGRGNTEAFF. Here the CDR3 DNA reads TGTGCCAGCAGAGACAGGGGGCGCGGTAACACTGAAGCTTTCTTT.